This record covers a single T cell receptor (beta chain). Distinct nucleotide sequences in the sample also encode this CDR3. The data derive from a study of shared clonotypes between healthy human individuals. Evenly divided among several immunoSEQ plates was the genomic DNA of each subset. TCRdb's table, derived via immunoSEQ multiplex PCR, lists solely in-frame clones and lacks some. This sample has 2 million to 2.5 million clones, with more than 85% found just once. Subsets obtained from CD4+ cells comprised CD45RA+ naive and CD45RA-negative memory cells. Germline V gives CDR1 SGDLS, CDR2 YYNGEE. The CDR3 runs 14 residues. Trimming removed 1 base at V and 0 bases at J, with 7 bases between.

The TCR was taken from a man aged 18 to 30 in good health. Some clones in this sample may be carry-over from other donors' samples. The V and J genes are TRBV9 and TRBJ2-5, with a tentative D call TRBD2 (6 bases). The sample was naive CD4+ T cells from PBMCs. Documented subset: CD45RA+ positively selected. DNA for the CDR3: TGTGCCAGCAGCGTATTAGCGGACCAAGAGACCCAGTACTTC. Amino acids: CASSVLADQETQYF.